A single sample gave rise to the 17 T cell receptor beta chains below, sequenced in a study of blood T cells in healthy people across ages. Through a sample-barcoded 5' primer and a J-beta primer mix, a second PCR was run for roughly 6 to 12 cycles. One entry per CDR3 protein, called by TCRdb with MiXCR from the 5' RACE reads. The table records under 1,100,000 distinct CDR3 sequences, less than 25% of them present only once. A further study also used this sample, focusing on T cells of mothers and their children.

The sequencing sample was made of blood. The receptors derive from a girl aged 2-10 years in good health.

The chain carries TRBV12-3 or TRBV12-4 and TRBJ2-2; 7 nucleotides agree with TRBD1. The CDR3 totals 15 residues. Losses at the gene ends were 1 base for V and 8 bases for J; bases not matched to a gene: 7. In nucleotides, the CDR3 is TGTGCCAGCAGTTTAGGTCCAGGGGGAATGGGGGAGCTGTTTTTT. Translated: CASSLGPGGMGELFF.

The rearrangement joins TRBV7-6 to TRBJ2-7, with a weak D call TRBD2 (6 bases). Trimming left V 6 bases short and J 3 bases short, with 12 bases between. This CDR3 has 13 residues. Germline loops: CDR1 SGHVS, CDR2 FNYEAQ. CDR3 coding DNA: TGTGCCAGCAGTACGGGAGACGTCTACGAGCAGTACTTC. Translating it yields CASSTGDVYEQYF.

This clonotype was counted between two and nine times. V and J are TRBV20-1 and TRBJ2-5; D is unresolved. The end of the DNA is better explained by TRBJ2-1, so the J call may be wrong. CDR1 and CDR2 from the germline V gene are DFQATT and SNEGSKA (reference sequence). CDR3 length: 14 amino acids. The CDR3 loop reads CSARDRSLDNEQFF. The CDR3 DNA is TGCAGTGCTAGAGACAGGTCTCTCGACAATGAGCAGTTCTTC.

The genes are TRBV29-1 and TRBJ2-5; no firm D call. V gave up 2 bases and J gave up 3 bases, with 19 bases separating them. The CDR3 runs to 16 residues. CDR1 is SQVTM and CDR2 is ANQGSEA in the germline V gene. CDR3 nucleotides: TGCAGCGTTGAATGGGTTTTTTGGGGTGAAGAAGAGACCCAGTACTTC. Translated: CSVEWVFWGEEETQYF. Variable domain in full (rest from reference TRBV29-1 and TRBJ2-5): SAVISQKPSRDICQRGTSLTIQCQVDSQVTMMFWYRQQPGQSLTLIATANQGSEATYESGFVIDKFPISRPNLTFSTLTVSNMSPEDSSIYLCSVEWVFWGEEETQYFGPGTRLLVL.

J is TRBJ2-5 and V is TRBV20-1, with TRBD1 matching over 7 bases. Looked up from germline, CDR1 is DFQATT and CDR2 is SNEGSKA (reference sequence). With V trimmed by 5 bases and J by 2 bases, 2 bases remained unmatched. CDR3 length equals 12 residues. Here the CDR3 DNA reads TGCAGTGCTTTACAGGGGCAAGAGACCCAGTACTTC. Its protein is CSALQGQETQYF.

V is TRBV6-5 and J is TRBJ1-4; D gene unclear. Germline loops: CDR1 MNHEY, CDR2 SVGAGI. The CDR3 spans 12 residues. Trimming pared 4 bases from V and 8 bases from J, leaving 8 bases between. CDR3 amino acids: CASSSDGEKLFF. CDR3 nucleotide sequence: TGTGCCAGCAGTTCCGACGGGGAAAAACTGTTTTTT.

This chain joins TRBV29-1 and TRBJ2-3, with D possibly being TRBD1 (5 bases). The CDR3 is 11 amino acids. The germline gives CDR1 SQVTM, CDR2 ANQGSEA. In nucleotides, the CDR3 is TGCGGGGCTCGGTCCGTCGATACGCAGTATTTT. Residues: CGARSVDTQYF.

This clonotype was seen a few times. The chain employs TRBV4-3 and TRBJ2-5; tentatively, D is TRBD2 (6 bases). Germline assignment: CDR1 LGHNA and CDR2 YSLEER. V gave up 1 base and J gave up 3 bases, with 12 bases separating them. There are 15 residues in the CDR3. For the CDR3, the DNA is TGCGCCAGCAGCCAAGGGATGGGGGGTGAAGAGACCCAGTACTTC. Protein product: CASSQGMGGEETQYF.

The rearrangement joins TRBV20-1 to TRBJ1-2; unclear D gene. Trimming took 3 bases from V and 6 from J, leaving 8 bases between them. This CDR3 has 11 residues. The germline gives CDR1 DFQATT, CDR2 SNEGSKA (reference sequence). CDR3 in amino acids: CSASRVDGYTF. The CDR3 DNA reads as TGCAGTGCTAGCCGTGTAGATGGCTACACCTTC.

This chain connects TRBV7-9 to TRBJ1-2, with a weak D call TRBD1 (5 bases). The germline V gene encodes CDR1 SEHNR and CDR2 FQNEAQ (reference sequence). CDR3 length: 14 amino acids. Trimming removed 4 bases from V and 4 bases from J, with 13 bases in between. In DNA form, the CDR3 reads TGTGCCAGCAGCTCGGACATCGGACTCTATGGCTACACCTTC. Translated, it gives CASSSDIGLYGYTF.

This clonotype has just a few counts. CDR3 nucleotide sequence: TGTGCCAGCAGCCAAGGTTTACCCGGGGAGCTGTTTTTT. Translation gives CASSQGLPGELFF. This chain connects TRBV14 to TRBJ2-2; the D is unclear. CDR1 is SGHDN, CDR2 FVKESK, per germline. Trimming took off 1 base at V and 6 bases at J, with 6 bases between the two ends. The CDR3 totals 13 residues.

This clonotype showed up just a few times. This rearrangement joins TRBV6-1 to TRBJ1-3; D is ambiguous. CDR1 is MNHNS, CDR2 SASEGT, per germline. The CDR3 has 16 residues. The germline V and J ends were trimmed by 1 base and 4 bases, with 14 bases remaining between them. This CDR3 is CASSEEVALGGNTIYF. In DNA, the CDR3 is TGTGCCAGCAGTGAAGAGGTTGCCTTGGGCGGAAACACCATATATTTT.

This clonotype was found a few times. Written as DNA, the CDR3 is TGCAGCGTTGAGGGGGAAACCAAAAACATTCAGTACTTC. It specifies CSVEGETKNIQYF. This sequence joins TRBV29-1 and TRBJ2-4; D tentatively fits TRBD1 or TRBD2 (5 bases each). The CDR3 has 13 residues. The germline V gene encodes CDR1 SQVTM and CDR2 ANQGSEA. V shed 3 bases and J shed 2 bases, with 8 bases lying between them.

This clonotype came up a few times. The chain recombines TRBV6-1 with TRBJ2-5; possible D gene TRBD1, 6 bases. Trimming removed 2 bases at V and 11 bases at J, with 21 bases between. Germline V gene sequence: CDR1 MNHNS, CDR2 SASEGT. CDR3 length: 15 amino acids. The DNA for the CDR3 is TGTGCCAGCAGTGAACCCAGGGGTTCTACGTTGGAGCAGTACTTC. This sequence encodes CASSEPRGSTLEQYF.

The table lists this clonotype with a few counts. The CDR3 here is CATSDSGSDTQYF. The CDR3 bases are TGTGCCACCAGTGATTCTGGGTCGGATACGCAGTATTTT. V gene TRBV24-1 combines with J gene TRBJ2-3, with unresolved D. Germline V gene sequence: CDR1 KGHDR, CDR2 SFDVKD. Trimming shortened V by 2 bases and J by 6 bases, and 8 bases separated the two germline ends. CDR3 length: 13 amino acids.

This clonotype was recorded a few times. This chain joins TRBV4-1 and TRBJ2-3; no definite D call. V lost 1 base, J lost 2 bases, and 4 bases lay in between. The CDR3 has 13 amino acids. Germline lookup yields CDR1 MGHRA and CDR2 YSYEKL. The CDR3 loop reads CASSQVDTDTQYF. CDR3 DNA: TGCGCCAGCAGCCAAGTTGACACAGATACGCAGTATTTT.

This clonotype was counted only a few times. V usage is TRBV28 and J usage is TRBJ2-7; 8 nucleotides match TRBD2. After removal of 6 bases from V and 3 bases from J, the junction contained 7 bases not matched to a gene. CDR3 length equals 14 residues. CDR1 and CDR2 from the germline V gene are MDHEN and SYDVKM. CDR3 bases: TGTGCCAGCAGCGAGCGGGAGAAGGGCTACGAGCAGTACTTC. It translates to CASSEREKGYEQYF.